Presented here are 10 T cell receptor beta chains from one specimen sequenced in a study of early T cells in non-severe SARS-CoV-2 infection. TCRdb processed the 5' RACE reads anew with MiXCR; each CDR3 protein has one entry. The sample includes roughly 86,000 distinct CDR3 sequences, roughly 14% of them seen just once. Sequenced material: whole blood. Every receptor here comes from an adult who was a healthcare worker with PCR-confirmed SARS-CoV-2 infection or an uninfected control (not recorded which).

This clonotype was detected a few times. The J gene is TRBJ2-7, the V gene TRBV5-6, with D perhaps given as TRBD1 or TRBD2 (6 bases each). The CDR3 contains 15 residues. V dropped 4 bases and J dropped 0 bases, with 14 bases sitting between them. Germline V gene sequence: CDR1 SGHDT, CDR2 YYEEEE. CDR3: CASSPGAGSSYEQYV. The CDR3 DNA follows: TGTGCCAGCAGCCCAGGGGCGGGGAGCTCCTACGAGCAGTACGTC.

This clonotype was seen repeatedly, ten times or more. The rearrangement joins TRBV20-1 to TRBJ1-4, with TRBD1 identical over 7 bases. The CDR3 is made up of 17 amino acids. The germline CDR1 and CDR2 sequences are DFQATT and SNEGSKA (reference sequence). J gave up 0 bases and V 6 bases, and 13 bases lay outside the gene matches. The CDR3 region is CSARQIRGGATNEKLFF. In DNA form, the CDR3 reads TGCAGTGCCAGACAAATCAGGGGGGGAGCAACTAATGAAAAACTGTTTTTT.

The rearrangement joins TRBV20-1 to TRBJ1-1; no firm D call. The CDR3 sequence is 11 residues long. CDR1 and CDR2 (germline): DFQATT, SNEGSKA (reference sequence). Trimming cost V 6 bases and J 8 bases, with 13 bases left between them. The CDR3 DNA is TGCAGTGCGCCCGAATCCATCGAAGCTTTCTTT. Translation: CSAPESIEAFF.

This clonotype was counted only a few times. The gene calls are TRBV6-1 and TRBJ2-1, with D tentatively TRBD1 (6 bases). The CDR3 has 15 residues. CDR1 MNHNS and CDR2 SASEGT come from the germline V gene. Trimming pared 8 bases from V and 0 bases from J, leaving 14 bases between. DNA for the CDR3: TGTGCCAGCCGAACAGGGTTTCTCTCCTACAATGAGCAGTTCTTC. Protein: CASRTGFLSYNEQFF.

V gene TRBV5-1 combines with J gene TRBJ1-5; 7 bases align to TRBD1. Looked up from germline, CDR1 is SGHRS and CDR2 is YFSETQ. CDR3 size: 15 residues. Unmatched junction bases numbered 5, after V lost 1 base and J lost 4 bases. As DNA, the CDR3 is TGCGCCAGCAGCTTGACAGGGGTTTCGAATCAGCCCCAGCATTTT. Residues: CASSLTGVSNQPQHF.

The chain combines TRBV18 with TRBJ1-2, with D uncertain. From germline, CDR1 is KGHSH and CDR2 LQKENI. CDR3 length: 13 amino acids. V shed 0 bases and J shed 3 bases, with 5 bases lying between them. CDR3 protein: CASSPPADYGYTF. The CDR3 DNA is TGTGCCAGCTCACCACCGGCGGACTATGGCTACACCTTC.

This clonotype turned up a few times. J is TRBJ2-1 and V is TRBV19; TRBD2 agrees at 10 bases. J gave up 2 bases and V 3 bases, and 7 bases lay outside the gene matches. Germline V gene lookup returns CDR1 LNHDA and CDR2 SQIVND (reference sequence). This CDR3 has 17 residues. For the CDR3, the DNA is TGTGCCAGTAGTATGAAATCCGGGACTAGCGCCTACAATGAGCAGTTCTTC. Protein product: CASSMKSGTSAYNEQFF. Full variable domain (outside the CDR3, taken from reference TRBV19 and TRBJ2-1): DGGITQSPKYLFRKEGQNVTLSCEQNLNHDAMYWYRQDPGQGLRLIYYSQIVNDFQKGDIAEGYSVSREKKESFPLTVTSAQKNPTAFYLCASSMKSGTSAYNEQFFGPGTRLTVL.

This clonotype has more than one count but fewer than ten. The genes are TRBV5-5 and TRBJ2-2, with D perhaps matching TRBD1 (6 bases). The CDR3 is 14 residues long. Deletions cut 4 bases from V and 4 bases from J, with 11 bases between. Per the germline V gene, CDR1 is SGHKS and CDR2 is YYEKEE (reference sequence). The CDR3 is CASSLTGFTGELFF. The CDR3 DNA reads TGTGCCAGCAGCCTCACAGGGTTCACCGGGGAGCTGTTTTTT. The full variable domain, rest sourced from reference TRBV5-5 and TRBJ2-2, is DAGVTQSPTHLIKTRGQQVTLRCSPISGHKSVSWYQQVLGQGPQFIFQYYEKEERGRGNFPDRFSARQFPNYSSELNVNALLLGDSALYLCASSLTGFTGELFFGEGSRLTVL.

The sample holds a few counts of this clonotype. CDR3 in DNA: TGTGCCAGCTCATCGATTTTTGGATCCTCCGAGCAGTACGTC. Its translation is CASSSIFGSSEQYV. The rearrangement joins TRBV18 to TRBJ2-7, with no clear D. The CDR3 has 14 amino acids. In germline, CDR1 is KGHSH, CDR2 LQKENI.

This clonotype was recorded a few times. The rearrangement uses TRBV5-1 and TRBJ2-7, with D possibly matching TRBD2 (6 bases). Germline lookup yields CDR1 SGHRS and CDR2 YFSETQ. V gave up 3 bases and J gave up 5 bases, with 18 bases separating them. The CDR3 runs 15 residues. This chain's CDR3 is CASSSERDCDHEQYV. CDR3 sequence (DNA): TGCGCCAGCAGCTCCGAACGGGACTGCGACCACGAGCAGTACGTC.